This entry features one T cell receptor beta chain sequence. The data originate from a study of blood T cell repertoires in COVID-19. The CDR3 spans 11 residues. The V gene lost 3 bases and the J gene lost 9 bases, with 8 bases spanning the gap. Per the study methods: Using reference gene primer amplification, nucleated cell counts were estimated. The table came from immunoSEQ multiplex PCR; TCRdb's copy has only in-frame clones and leaves some out. D and trimming come from the DNA, and the V and J calls and clone size come from that table. Among about 88,000 clones listed, about 90% were seen once. Sequenced: peripheral blood. The V call is TRBV12-3 or TRBV12-4, the J call TRBJ1-1, with D perhaps TRBD1 (5 bases). The sequence was obtained from a man of 80 years or more with acute or convalescent COVID-19. CDR3 coding DNA: TGTGCCAGCAGTTTGGGGGGTAAAGCTTTCTTT. It is translated as CASSLGGKAFF.